The clone carrying this T cell receptor beta chain was recorded a few times. Its antigen remains unidentified. The entry originates in a study of T cells in Graves' hyperthyroidism and ophthalmopathy. CDR1 and CDR2 (germline): SGDLS, YYNGEE. The V gene lost 0 bases and the J gene lost 0 bases, with 9 bases spanning the gap. There are 16 residues in the CDR3. Clinical symptoms, serum thyroxine, TRAb, thyroid ultrasound and orbital computed tomography informed diagnoses. Whole-study results and caveats: The model made its ophthalmopathy prediction, and onset followed a median around 6.9 months later.

Researchers took RNA transcripts and amplified the TCR beta CDR3 regions from them. The HTBI primer set served for first-round RT-PCR of the TCR CDR3. TCRdb re-derived calls from the multiplex PCR reads in MiXCR, one entry per CDR3 protein. The data show 250,000 to 400,000 distinct CDR3 sequences, with roughly 15% seen just once and around 32% held by the top ten. The J gene is TRBJ2-2, the V gene TRBV9; D is ambiguous. Sample: blood. The sequence derives from a woman in her 40s with Graves' ophthalmopathy. The CDR3 sequence: CASSVVLNANTGELFF. CDR3 nucleotides: TGTGCCAGCAGCGTAGTCCTGAACGCGAACACCGGGGAGCTGTTTTTT.